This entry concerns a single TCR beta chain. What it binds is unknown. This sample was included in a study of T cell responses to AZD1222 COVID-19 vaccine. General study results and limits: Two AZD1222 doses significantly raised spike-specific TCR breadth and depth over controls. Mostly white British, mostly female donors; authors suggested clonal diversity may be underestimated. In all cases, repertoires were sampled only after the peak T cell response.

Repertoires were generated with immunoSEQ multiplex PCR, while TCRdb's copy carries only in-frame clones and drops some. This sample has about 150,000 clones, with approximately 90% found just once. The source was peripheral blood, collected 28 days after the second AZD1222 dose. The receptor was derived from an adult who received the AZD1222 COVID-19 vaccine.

The CDR3 sequence: CASSVRTAVYQPQHF. The CDR3 DNA reads TGTGCCAGTAGTGTCAGGACGGCGGTCTATCAGCCCCAGCATTTT. The chain is built from TRBV19 and TRBJ1-5; D unresolved. V lost 5 bases and J lost 5, with 16 bases in between. Germline CDR1 is LNHDA and CDR2 is SQIVND (reference sequence). The CDR3 sequence is 15 residues long.